A single sample is the source of the 27 T cell receptor beta chains below, sequenced in a study of T cell responses to AZD1222 COVID-19 vaccine. This table comes from immunoSEQ multiplex PCR, and its TCRdb copy is limited to in-frame clones, with some not included. The repertoire has 150,000 or so clones, approximately 90% of them found once; the top ten carry 4.5% to 6%. The sample consisted of peripheral blood, taken on day 0 of AZD1222 vaccination. The receptors derive from an adult in good health.

The chain recombines TRBV30 with TRBJ2-6; D is ambiguous. Germline V gene data show CDR1 as GTSNPN and CDR2 as SVGIG (reference sequence). V was clipped by 5 bases and J by 4 bases, with 12 bases between them. The CDR3 sequence is 14 residues long. CDR3 bases: TGTGCCTGGCTTAAGGTAGTCGGGGCCAACGTCCTGACTTTC. Amino acid sequence: CAWLKVVGANVLTF.

This chain links TRBV5-6 with TRBJ1-3; D call uncertain. The ends were cut back, 4 bases at V and 0 bases at J, with 8 bases in the middle. The CDR3 totals 14 residues. From germline, CDR1 is SGHDT and CDR2 YYEEEE. CDR3 sequence reads: CASSPNFSGNTIYF. The CDR3 DNA reads TGTGCCAGCAGCCCTAACTTCTCTGGAAACACCATATATTTT.

This clone appeared once. The V gene is TRBV7-2, the J gene TRBJ2-2; the D call may be TRBD1 or TRBD2 (5 bases each). Germline V gene data show CDR1 as SGHTA and CDR2 as FQGNSA. The CDR3 totals 15 residues. Trimming removed 1 base at V and 2 bases at J, with 8 bases between. The CDR3 loop reads CASSLEGTNTGELFF. The CDR3 nucleotides are TGTGCCAGCAGCTTAGAGGGGACCAACACCGGGGAGCTGTTTTTT. Supplemented by reference TRBV7-2 and TRBJ2-2, the full variable domain reads GAGVSQSPSNKVTEKGKDVELRCDPISGHTALYWYRQSLGQGLEFLIYFQGNSAPDKSGLPSDRFSAERTGGSVSTLTIQRTQQEDSAVYLCASSLEGTNTGELFFGEGSRLTVL.

V usage is TRBV18 and J usage is TRBJ2-5; tentatively, D is TRBD1 (6 bases). CDR1 is KGHSH, CDR2 LQKENI, per germline. V lost 9 bases and J 2 bases, leaving 16 bases between the germline ends. CDR3 length equals 14 residues. DNA of the CDR3: TGTGCCAGTCGCTTCGGGACATCTCAAGAGACCCAGTACTTC. Residues: CASRFGTSQETQYF.

This chain connects TRBV27 to TRBJ2-1; 8 positions match TRBD2. Trimming at V came to 6 bases and at J to 2 bases, leaving 9 bases not matched to a gene. There are 16 residues in the CDR3. Per germline, CDR1 MNHEY and CDR2 SMNVEV (reference sequence). The CDR3 spells CASRRLAGNTYNEQFF. The DNA of the CDR3 is TGTGCCAGCAGAAGATTAGCGGGAAACACCTACAATGAGCAGTTCTTC.

V and J are TRBV25-1 and TRBJ2-3, with a weak D call TRBD1 (7 bases). The CDR3 is made up of 14 amino acids. Germline V gene lookup returns CDR1 MGHDK and CDR2 SYGVNS. V gave up 6 bases and J gave up 9 bases, with 19 bases separating them. The CDR3: CASRGAARGDTQYF. CDR3 DNA: TGTGCCAGCAGGGGGGCAGCCAGGGGGGACACGCAGTATTTT.

J is TRBJ1-2 and V is TRBV30; 10 nucleotides match TRBD1. Germline lookup yields CDR1 GTSNPN and CDR2 SVGIG (reference sequence). The CDR3 has 15 amino acids. V trimming: 4 bases; J trimming: 7 bases; junction bases outside the gene matches: 12. The CDR3 loop is CAWTIQTGGWFGYTF. The CDR3 coding sequence is TGTGCCTGGACGATCCAGACAGGGGGCTGGTTTGGCTACACCTTC.

J is TRBJ1-4 and V is TRBV18; D is unresolved. This CDR3 region has 15 residues. Trimming took off 3 bases at V and 4 bases at J, with 12 bases between the two ends. From germline, CDR1 is KGHSH and CDR2 LQKENI. The CDR3 coding sequence is TGTGCCAGCTCACCGTTAGCGGGGAGTAATGAAAAACTGTTTTTT. The encoded protein is CASSPLAGSNEKLFF. Using reference TRBV18 and TRBJ1-4 for the parts outside the CDR3, the full variable domain is NAGVMQNPRHLVRRRGQEARLRCSPMKGHSHVYWYRQLPEEGLKFMVYLQKENIIDESGMPKERFSAEFPKEGPSILRIQQVVRGDSAAYFCASSPLAGSNEKLFFGSGTQLSVL.

The chain combines TRBV7-5 with TRBJ2-2; TRBD2 was called by the table and not checked on the DNA. TRBV7-5 is given as a pseudogene. The length of the CDR3 is 15 residues. CDR3 coding DNA: TGTGTCAGAAGCTTAGCCGTTTCTCGTCCCGGGGAGCTGTTTTTT. It specifies CVRSLAVSRPGELFF.

The J gene is TRBJ2-7, the V gene TRBV19, with D tentatively TRBD1 or TRBD2 (6 bases each). The CDR3 length is 12 residues. V dropped 7 bases and J dropped 5 bases, with 12 bases sitting between them. Germline-derived CDR1 and CDR2 are LNHDA and SQIVND (reference sequence). CDR3 sequence (DNA): TGTGCCAGTAAGGGGGGCAACAACGAGCAGTACTTC. Protein product: CASKGGNNEQYF.

The chain combines TRBV7-2 with TRBJ2-5, with D perhaps TRBD1 or TRBD2 (5 bases each). The ends were cut back, 5 bases at V and 4 bases at J, with 17 bases in the middle. The germline CDR1 and CDR2 sequences are SGHTA and FQGNSA. The CDR3 is 15 amino acids. For the CDR3, the DNA is TGTGCCAGCAGCCGGACTGAGGCAGGGACAGAGACCCAGTACTTC. Residues: CASSRTEAGTETQYF.

This clone has only one observation. This chain connects TRBV4-1 to TRBJ1-1, with 7 bases matching TRBD1. This CDR3 has 15 amino acids. The V segment lost 2 bases and the J segment 0 bases; nucleotides outside the gene matches: 3. Germline CDR1 MGHRA, CDR2 YSYEKL. As DNA, the CDR3 is TGCGCCAGCAGCCAACCCGACAGGGTGAACACTGAAGCTTTCTTT. Translation gives CASSQPDRVNTEAFF.

This sequence joins TRBV5-4 and TRBJ2-7; 7 bases map to TRBD1. Trimming took 4 bases from V and 4 from J; bases not matched to a gene: 5. The CDR3 has 13 residues. CDR1 is SGHNT, CDR2 YYREEE, per germline (reference sequence). DNA for the CDR3: TGTGCCAGCAGCGCCGGGACAGCGTACGAGCAGTACTTC. It encodes CASSAGTAYEQYF.

The chain uses TRBV5-6 and TRBJ2-6; weak D call: TRBD2 (5 bases). Per germline, CDR1 SGHDT and CDR2 YYEEEE. The CDR3 runs to 16 residues. The V end lost 0 bases, the J end lost 5 bases, and 12 bases lay between the germline ends. The CDR3 nucleotides read TGTGCCAGCAGCTTGGAGTCGGAGGTGTGGGCCAACGTCCTGACTTTC. Translated: CASSLESEVWANVLTF.

This clone was counted a single time. The chain couples TRBV2 to TRBJ1-2; D ambiguous. The CDR3 is 11 residues long. Germline CDR1 is SNHLY and CDR2 is FYNNEI. The germline V and J ends were trimmed by 6 bases and 4 bases, with 6 bases remaining between them. CDR3 protein: CASRGAYGYTF. As DNA, the CDR3 is TGTGCCAGCAGGGGAGCCTATGGCTACACCTTC.

The chain links TRBV6-4 to TRBJ2-2; D remains unclear. The V gene's germline CDR1 is MRHNA and CDR2 SNTAGT. With 0 bases removed from V and 8 bases from J, the gap between germline ends came to 7 bases. CDR3 length equals 13 residues. CDR3 amino acids: CASSDSNIGELFF. The CDR3 nucleotides are TGTGCCAGCAGTGACTCGAACATAGGGGAGCTGTTTTTT.

This clone has a handful of counts. The chain has TRBV15 and TRBJ2-7, with TRBD1 matching 9 bases. There are 14 residues in the CDR3. After removal of 5 bases from V and 5 bases from J, the junction contained 7 bases not matched to a gene. The germline V gene encodes CDR1 LNHNV and CDR2 YYDKDF (reference sequence). For the CDR3, the DNA is TGTGCCACCAGCGAAGACAGGGGGATCAACGAGCAGTACTTC. It yields the protein CATSEDRGINEQYF.

The rearrangement joins TRBV5-1 to TRBJ1-4, with 7 bases that match TRBD1. This CDR3 has 15 amino acids. J lost 4 bases, V lost 4 bases, and 7 bases had no gene match. The germline gives CDR1 SGHRS, CDR2 YFSETQ. The CDR3 spells CASSASGGFNEKLFF. The DNA for the CDR3 is TGCGCCAGCAGCGCGTCAGGGGGATTTAATGAAAAACTGTTTTTT.

The J gene is TRBJ1-1, the V gene TRBV28; unclear D gene. Germline CDR1 is MDHEN and CDR2 is SYDVKM. V gave up 2 bases and J gave up 3 bases, with 13 bases separating them. This CDR3 has 15 residues. The CDR3 is CASSLVFARYTEAFF. The DNA of the CDR3 is TGTGCCAGCAGTTTAGTGTTTGCGCGGTACACTGAAGCTTTCTTT.

V is TRBV11-1 and J is TRBJ2-7, with TRBD2 identical over 11 bases. CDR3 size: 16 residues. From germline, CDR1 is SGHAT and CDR2 FQDESV (reference sequence). With V trimmed by 0 bases and J by 3 bases, 4 bases remained unmatched. The CDR3 bases are TGTGCCAGCAGCTTAGCCCTAGCGGGAGGCAGCTACGAGCAGTACTTC. Translation: CASSLALAGGSYEQYF. Filled out from reference TRBV11-1 and TRBJ2-7, the complete variable domain reads EAEVAQSPRYKITEKSQAVAFWCDPISGHATLYWYRQILGQGPELLVQFQDESVVDDSQLPKDRFSAERLKGVDSTLKIQPAELGDSAMYLCASSLALAGGSYEQYFGPGTRLTVT.

J is TRBJ1-5 and V is TRBV19; no reliable D call. Trimming took off 3 bases at V and 7 bases at J, with 13 bases between the two ends. The CDR3 has 14 residues. The germline CDR1 and CDR2 sequences are LNHDA and SQIVND (reference sequence). The CDR3 bases are TGTGCCAGTAGTATCAACCCAGACCGCCAGCCCCAGCATTTT. Protein product: CASSINPDRQPQHF.

CDR3 in amino acids: CASSLSGTSGSYEQYF. CDR3 nucleotides: TGTGCCAGCAGCTTATCCGGGACTAGCGGATCCTACGAGCAGTACTTC. The rearrangement joins TRBV7-2 to TRBJ2-7; 11 bases match TRBD2. The germline CDR1 and CDR2 sequences are SGHTA and FQGNSA. The V segment lost 2 bases and the J segment 1 base; nucleotides outside the gene matches: 4. CDR3 length: 16 residues.

Here the CDR3 DNA reads TGTGCCAGCAGTGAAGTAGGGGTTGGGGAGCTGTTTTTT. Translation gives CASSEVGVGELFF. This chain joins TRBV2 and TRBJ2-2; possible D gene TRBD1, 5 bases. V was shortened by 1 base and J by 8 bases, with 8 bases between the two germline ends. Germline V lookup: CDR1 SNHLY, CDR2 FYNNEI. The CDR3 is made up of 13 amino acids. Supplemented by reference TRBV2 and TRBJ2-2, the full variable domain reads EPEVTQTPSHQVTQMGQEVILRCVPISNHLYFYWYRQILGQKVEFLVSFYNNEISEKSEIFDDQFSVERPDGSNFTLKIRSTKLEDSAMYFCASSEVGVGELFFGEGSRLTVL.

The chain links TRBV14 to TRBJ2-1; D perhaps matches TRBD2 (5 bases). CDR3 length: 13 residues. The V gene lost 3 bases and the J gene lost 6 bases, with 9 bases spanning the gap. Germline V gene data show CDR1 as SGHDN and CDR2 as FVKESK. The CDR3 loop reads CASSQLEGNEQFF. In DNA, the CDR3 is TGTGCCAGCAGCCAGCTAGAGGGCAATGAGCAGTTCTTC.

The chain joins TRBV19 to TRBJ1-1; TRBD1 might be the D (5 bases). Germline CDR1 and CDR2: LNHDA and SQIVND (reference sequence). Trimming took 4 bases from V and 8 from J, leaving 17 bases between them. This CDR3 is built from 14 residues. CDR3 nucleotide sequence: TGTGCCAGTAGTACCCCCGGATGGGGGATAGAAGCTTTCTTT. This encodes CASSTPGWGIEAFF.

This chain links TRBV18 with TRBJ2-1, with D unresolved. V shed 3 bases and J shed 2 bases, with 8 bases lying between them. Germline V gene data show CDR1 as KGHSH and CDR2 as LQKENI. This CDR3 contains 14 residues. The CDR3: CASSPQVAYNEQFF. Here the CDR3 DNA reads TGTGCCAGCTCACCGCAGGTGGCCTACAATGAGCAGTTCTTC. Together with reference TRBV18 and TRBJ2-1, the CDR3 gives the full variable domain: NAGVMQNPRHLVRRRGQEARLRCSPMKGHSHVYWYRQLPEEGLKFMVYLQKENIIDESGMPKERFSAEFPKEGPSILRIQQVVRGDSAAYFCASSPQVAYNEQFFGPGTRLTVL.

A word on this clone: This sample also contains other DNA sequences that code for the same CDR3. V gene TRBV19 combines with J gene TRBJ1-5, with D possibly TRBD1 on 5 matching bases. The V gene's germline CDR1 is LNHDA and CDR2 SQIVND (reference sequence). V was trimmed by 1 base and J by 2 bases, leaving 6 bases between them. The CDR3 extends over 14 amino acids. Here the CDR3 reads CASSIAGGNQPQHF. As DNA, the CDR3 is TGTGCCAGTAGTATAGCGGGGGGCAATCAGCCCCAGCATTTT.